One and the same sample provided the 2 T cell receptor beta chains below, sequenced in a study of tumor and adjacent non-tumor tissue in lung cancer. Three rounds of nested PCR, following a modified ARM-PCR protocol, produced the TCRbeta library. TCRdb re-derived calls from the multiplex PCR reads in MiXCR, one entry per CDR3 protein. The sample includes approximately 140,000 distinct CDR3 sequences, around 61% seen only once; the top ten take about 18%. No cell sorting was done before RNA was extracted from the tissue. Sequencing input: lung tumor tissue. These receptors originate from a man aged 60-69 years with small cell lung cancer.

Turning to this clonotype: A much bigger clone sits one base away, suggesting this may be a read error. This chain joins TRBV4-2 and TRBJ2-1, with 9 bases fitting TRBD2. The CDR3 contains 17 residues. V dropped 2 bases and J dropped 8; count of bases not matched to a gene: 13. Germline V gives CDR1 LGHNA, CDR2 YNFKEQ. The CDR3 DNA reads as TGTGCCAGCAGCCAATCTAATAGCGGGAGACTAGGCTATGAGCAGTTCTTC. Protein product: CASSQSNSGRLGYEQFF.

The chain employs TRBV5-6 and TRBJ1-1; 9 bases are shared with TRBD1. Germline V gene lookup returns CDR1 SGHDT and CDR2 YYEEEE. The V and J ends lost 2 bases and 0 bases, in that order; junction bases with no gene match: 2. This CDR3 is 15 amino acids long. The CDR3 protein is CASSFGTGLNTEAFF. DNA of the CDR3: TGTGCCAGCAGCTTCGGGACAGGGCTGAACACTGAAGCTTTCTTT.